One sample yielded the 26 T cell receptor beta chains listed below, sequenced in a study of blood T cell repertoires in COVID-19. Sequenced by immunoSEQ multiplex PCR; TCRdb stores in-frame clones only, minus some. This table has some 670,000 clones, approximately 90% appearing once. Sequencing input: peripheral blood. These receptors were obtained from a young woman with acute or convalescent COVID-19.

This chain joins TRBV10-1 and TRBJ1-5, with D possibly TRBD1 on 6 matching bases. This CDR3 contains 16 residues. Trimming took 0 bases from V and 3 from J, leaving 12 bases between them. In germline, CDR1 is WNHNN, CDR2 SYGVQD (reference sequence). CDR3 in amino acids: CASSESRDKFNQPQHF. CDR3 nucleotides: TGCGCCAGCAGTGAGTCAAGGGACAAGTTCAATCAGCCCCAGCATTTT.

The chain joins TRBV20-1 to TRBJ2-5; unclear D gene. The CDR3 sequence is 10 residues long. CDR1 is DFQATT, CDR2 SNEGSKA, per germline (reference sequence). CDR3 sequence (DNA): TGCAGCGCCCCCCGGGAGACCCAGTACTTC. Protein product: CSAPRETQYF.

The chain has TRBV7-9 and TRBJ2-7, with D possibly matching TRBD2 (6 bases). V lost 1 base and J lost 5, with 9 bases in between. The CDR3 is made up of 13 amino acids. Germline V gene lookup returns CDR1 SEHNR and CDR2 FQNEAQ (reference sequence). CDR3 bases: TGTGCCAGCAGCTTAGGATGGGGGGACGAGCAGTACTTC. This gives the protein CASSLGWGDEQYF.

The V call is TRBV2, the J call TRBJ1-6, with D possibly matching TRBD1 (6 bases). CDR3 size: 16 residues. Germline CDR1 SNHLY, CDR2 FYNNEI. The V and J ends lost 3 bases and 0 bases respectively, with 9 bases between them. CDR3 coding DNA: TGTGCCAGCAGTGAGAGGGGGAGCTCCTATAATTCACCCCTCCACTTT. Protein sequence: CASSERGSSYNSPLHF.

The chain combines TRBV19 with TRBJ2-2; 8 bases agree with TRBD1. Trimming cost V 7 bases and J 5 bases; bases outside gene matches: 3. Germline V gene data show CDR1 as LNHDA and CDR2 as SQIVND (reference sequence). This CDR3 has 13 amino acids. The CDR3 DNA follows: TGTGCCAGTACGACAGGGGATACCGGGGAGCTGTTTTTT. Encoded protein: CASTTGDTGELFF. Variable domain in full (rest from reference TRBV19 and TRBJ2-2): DGGITQSPKYLFRKEGQNVTLSCEQNLNHDAMYWYRQDPGQGLRLIYYSQIVNDFQKGDIAEGYSVSREKKESFPLTVTSAQKNPTAFYLCASTTGDTGELFFGEGSRLTVL.

The CDR3 loop is CASSLSPSYEQYF. The DNA of the CDR3 is TGTGCCAGCAGTCTCTCCCCGTCCTACGAGCAGTACTTC. V gene TRBV27 combines with J gene TRBJ2-7, with D uncertain. The CDR3 extends over 13 amino acids. CDR1 and CDR2 from the germline V gene are MNHEY and SMNVEV (reference sequence). V shed 5 bases and J shed 1 base, with 9 bases lying between them.

The chain recombines TRBV6-5 with TRBJ2-7; possibly TRBD2 for D (6 bases). The germline V and J ends were trimmed by 6 bases and 4 bases, with 16 bases remaining between them. Germline V gene sequence: CDR1 MNHEY, CDR2 SVGAGI. CDR3 length: 14 amino acids. The CDR3 DNA reads TGTGCCAGCAGCTCCGGGACTGACTCTTACGAGCAGTACTTC. This translates into CASSSGTDSYEQYF.

In DNA, the CDR3 is TGTGCCAGCAGTTCGTTGACAGGGTTGAACACTGAAGCTTTCTTT. Translation gives CASSSLTGLNTEAFF. The chain carries TRBV6-2 or TRBV6-3 and TRBJ1-1; 7 bases are shared with TRBD1. The germline V gene has CDR1 MNHEY and CDR2 SVGEGT. The CDR3 has 15 amino acids. The trim removed 4 bases at V and 0 bases at J, leaving 5 bases unmatched.

CDR3 coding DNA: TGTGCCAGCAGACCACAGGGAATGGGCAATCAGCCCCAGCATTTT. Translation gives CASRPQGMGNQPQHF. This chain connects TRBV27 to TRBJ1-5; tentative D call: TRBD1 (6 bases). Trimming left V 6 bases short and J 2 bases short, with 14 bases between. Germline V gives CDR1 MNHEY, CDR2 SMNVEV (reference sequence). This CDR3 is 15 amino acids long.

This clone was seen a few times. V usage is TRBV27 and J usage is TRBJ1-1; maybe TRBD1 (5 bases). Trimming removed 6 bases at V and 3 bases at J, with 11 bases between. The germline V gene encodes CDR1 MNHEY and CDR2 SMNVEV (reference sequence). The CDR3 is 13 amino acids. CDR3 DNA: TGTGCCAGCAGGACCCCAGGGTACACTGAAGCTTTCTTT. Its protein is CASRTPGYTEAFF.

The CDR3 DNA follows: TGTGCCAGCAGTGCTCTCCGGGACAGCAAATATAGCAATCAGCCCCAGCATTTT. Protein sequence: CASSALRDSKYSNQPQHF. This chain connects TRBV27 to TRBJ1-5, with 7 bases identical to TRBD1. The ends lost 5 bases at V and 0 bases at J; junction bases unmatched: 13. The CDR3 is made up of 18 amino acids. Germline assignment: CDR1 MNHEY and CDR2 SMNVEV (reference sequence).

The rearrangement joins TRBV7-6 to TRBJ2-7; 11 bases fit TRBD1. The junction had 17 bases not matched to a gene; V was cut back by 5 bases and J by 2 bases. The CDR3 contains 19 residues. Germline V gene data show CDR1 as SGHVS and CDR2 as FNYEAQ. This chain's CDR3 is CASSGMDRGLYNIPYEQYF. In DNA form, the CDR3 reads TGTGCCAGCAGCGGAATGGACAGGGGGCTATATAACATCCCCTACGAGCAGTACTTC.

The genes are TRBV7-2 and TRBJ1-2, with 10 bases lining up with TRBD1. The CDR3 runs to 16 residues. CDR1 and CDR2 (germline): SGHTA, FQGNSA. Trimming at V came to 5 bases and at J to 2 bases, leaving 8 bases not matched to a gene. CDR3 amino acids: CASSRVGQGENYGYTF. CDR3 coding DNA: TGTGCCAGCAGCCGTGTTGGACAGGGGGAAAACTATGGCTACACCTTC.

The CDR3 region is CATSPSRGVDTQYF. CDR3 nucleotides: TGTGCCACCAGTCCATCTCGTGGAGTGGATACGCAGTATTTT. This rearrangement joins TRBV24-1 to TRBJ2-3; D uncertain. Trimming removed 6 bases at V and 6 bases at J, with 15 bases between. The CDR3 is 14 residues long. Germline V gene lookup returns CDR1 KGHDR and CDR2 SFDVKD.

The J gene is TRBJ2-7, the V gene TRBV3-1 (or the pseudogene TRBV3-2); D is ambiguous. The CDR3 spans 14 residues. Germline V gene sequence: CDR1 LGHDT, CDR2 YNNKEL (reference sequence). V gave up 5 bases and J gave up 0 bases, with 11 bases separating them. CDR3 in DNA: TGTGCCAGCAGCTCTCGACTCCGCTCCTACGAGCAGTACTTC. Encoded protein: CASSSRLRSYEQYF.

The chain links TRBV6-5 to TRBJ1-5, with D possibly being TRBD1 (5 bases). Trimming shortened V by 6 bases and J by 7 bases, and 13 bases separated the two germline ends. There are 13 residues in the CDR3. Germline CDR1 and CDR2: MNHEY and SVGAGI. The CDR3 DNA follows: TGTGCCAGCAGCCGGGGGTTACTGCAGCCCCAGCATTTT. Translating it yields CASSRGLLQPQHF.

V gene TRBV9 combines with J gene TRBJ1-2; 7 bases align to TRBD1. Losses at the gene ends were 0 bases for V and 3 bases for J; bases not matched to a gene: 11. Germline V gene sequence: CDR1 SGDLS, CDR2 YYNGEE. This CDR3 has 17 residues. CDR3 DNA sequence: TGTGCCAGCAGCGTAGGAACGGAGACAGGGTTGTACTATGGCTACACCTTC. Translated, it gives CASSVGTETGLYYGYTF.

The chain recombines TRBV21-1 with TRBJ2-1; TRBD1 reflects the table's D call only, with no check against the DNA. TRBV21-1 is deemed a pseudogene. CDR3 length: 13 residues. The CDR3 coding sequence is TGTGCCAGCAGCAAGAGGGGGCGGGATGAGCAGTTCTTC. Translating gives CASSKRGRDEQFF.

The V and J genes are TRBV25-1 and TRBJ1-5, with 10 bases identical to TRBD1. Germline V gene lookup returns CDR1 MGHDK and CDR2 SYGVNS. This CDR3 has 14 residues. V was pared by 4 bases and J by 6 bases, with 3 bases of the junction left unmatched. The CDR3 nucleotides are TGTGCCAGCAGTGCGACAGGGGGCTCTCAGCCCCAGCATTTT. Its protein product is CASSATGGSQPQHF.

A single count supports this clone. The J gene is TRBJ1-1, the V gene TRBV2; TRBD1 is a possible D gene (5 bases). With 2 bases removed from V and 5 bases from J, the gap between germline ends came to 12 bases. The CDR3 totals 14 residues. The germline V gene encodes CDR1 SNHLY and CDR2 FYNNEI. The CDR3 loop is CASSEFGRVTEAFF. DNA for the CDR3: TGTGCCAGCAGTGAATTTGGCAGGGTTACTGAAGCTTTCTTT.

V and J are TRBV5-1 and TRBJ1-2; 7 bases line up with TRBD1. CDR3 length: 16 amino acids. Trimming at V came to 4 bases and at J to 2 bases, leaving 11 bases not matched to a gene. Germline CDR1 reads SGHRS; CDR2 reads YFSETQ. This CDR3 is CASSTSGTVLNYGYTF. The CDR3 nucleotides are TGCGCCAGCAGCACATCCGGGACAGTCTTAAACTATGGCTACACCTTC. Based on the CDR3 plus reference TRBV5-1 and TRBJ1-2, the full variable domain is KAGVTQTPRYLIKTRGQQVTLSCSPISGHRSVSWYQQTPGQGLQFLFEYFSETQRNKGNFPGRFSGRQFSNSRSEMNVSTLELGDSALYLCASSTSGTVLNYGYTFGSGTRLTVV.

This chain uses TRBV3-1 (or the pseudogene TRBV3-2) with TRBJ2-1; tentatively, D is TRBD1 (5 bases). Germline CDR1 reads LGHDT; CDR2 reads YNNKEL (reference sequence). This CDR3 has 13 amino acids. The germline V and J ends were trimmed by 4 bases and 4 bases, with 8 bases remaining between them. The CDR3 nucleotides read TGTGCCAGCAGCCCAAGACAGTACAATGAGCAGTTCTTC. Its protein is CASSPRQYNEQFF.

The chain links TRBV6-6 to TRBJ2-7, with TRBD2 matching over 7 bases. This CDR3 spans 12 amino acids. Germline CDR1 MNHNY, CDR2 SVGAGI (reference sequence). Trimming removed 3 bases from V and 7 bases from J; junction bases left unmatched: 3. Written as DNA, the CDR3 is TGTGCCAGCAGTTATCTCGGGAGGGAGCAGTACTTC. This gives the protein CASSYLGREQYF.

The chain carries TRBV11-1 and TRBJ2-7; D is perhaps TRBD1 (5 bases). Trimming pared 4 bases from V and 6 bases from J, leaving 13 bases between. This CDR3 comprises 13 residues. Per germline, CDR1 SGHAT and CDR2 FQDESV (reference sequence). In DNA, the CDR3 is TGTGCCAGCAGCTGGGGCCCACGTCGCGAGCAGTACTTC. This encodes CASSWGPRREQYF.

This clone was found once. The chain is built from TRBV3-1 (or the pseudogene TRBV3-2) and TRBJ2-3, with TRBD2 matching over 8 bases. The CDR3 runs 14 residues. V trimming: 1 base; J trimming: 4 bases; junction bases outside the gene matches: 1. Germline V lookup: CDR1 LGHDT, CDR2 YNNKEL (reference sequence). CDR3 in DNA: TGTGCCAGCAGCCAAGGTAGCGGGGCAGATACGCAGTATTTT. Its translation: CASSQGSGADTQYF.

The CDR3 sequence is CAIRSGGSNYGYTF. Here the CDR3 DNA reads TGTGCCATCAGATCCGGGGGTAGTAACTATGGCTACACCTTC. This sequence joins TRBV10-3 and TRBJ1-2; TRBD1 is a possible D gene (5 bases). The CDR3 has 14 amino acids. The V gene's germline CDR1 is ENHRY and CDR2 SYGVKD. V lost 6 bases, J lost 1 base, and 12 bases lay in between.